This paragraph covers one T cell receptor (beta chain) sequence. Its antigen is still unknown. No base quality information exists; no much larger clone differs at one position. TCR alpha and beta CDR3 regions were amplified with the iRepertoire nested amplicon-rescue multiplex PCR (arm-PCR) platform from RNA. One-step reverse transcription and amplification used about 90-450 ng of tissue mRNA or PBMC total RNA as input. Following bead purification, Illumina adapters were added by a secondary multiplex PCR, and libraries between 200 and 400 bp were gel-purified. The libraries contained internal 6-nucleotide barcodes that were used for demultiplexing. Sequencing of the libraries was done on an Illumina MiSeq using 2x220 or 2x250 nucleotide paired-end reads. The study's own analysis went as follows. Paired reads were merged with FLASH 1.2.11 and aligned to the GRCh37 human genome with BWA-MEM before extracting TRA and TRB reads. V and J assignment used an IMGT-derived reference of cassette sequences and CDR3 motifs that included pseudogenes. Reads were translated in three frames, and productive CDR3s were defined by a C…FGXG motif without stop codons. Clonotypes were defined as unique combinations of V-J cassette pair and CDR3 amino acid sequence. Reads were filtered by Hamming distance, thresholded by each sample's sequence error rate in mapped regions. TCRdb trimmed public reads at Q25 via fastp, called clones via MiXCR and kept in-frame beta chains. For every CDR3 protein sequence, its rows merge into one entry that carries the most common genes and DNA. In this record, the V and J calls reflect TCRdb's handling and not the investigators' own analysis. This sample lists 150,000 to 200,000 distinct CDR3 sequences; under 55% were detected once. The ten most abundant clones make up roughly 5.2% of the sample.

Via the germline V gene, CDR1 is SGHDN and CDR2 FVKESK. Including cysteine and phenylalanine, the CDR3 has 15 amino acids. The sequence is cut down to CDR3 DNA, 45 bases in frame from base 1. V is clipped by 1 base and J by 2 bases, and the sequence between their germline boundaries is 10 bases long. The record originates from a study of glioma-infiltrating T cells (dated by TCRdb to 2015 to 2016). For the wider study: Glioma tissue, non-neoplastic brain tissue and matched peripheral blood mononuclear cells were used as sources from which TCR alpha- and beta-chain repertoires were sequenced. To gauge divergence between tissue and blood T-cell populations, every tissue-infiltrating repertoire was compared against the peripheral blood repertoire from the same patient. The paired cohort comprised three low-grade glioma patients, several primary glioblastoma patients and three non-glioma patients contributing non-neoplastic brain tissue. What the authors observed across the whole study: In non-neoplastic patients, VJ-independent divergence between tissue and blood fell below expectation, whereas in all gliomas, and especially in low-grade gliomas, the divergence rose above expectation. Group comparisons were based on small numbers of patients: three non-neoplastic, three low-grade glioma and 7 to 9 glioblastoma patients. Very few CDR3 sequences were shared between tissue and blood, attributed to high CDR3 diversity and limited sampling.

The V gene is TRBV14 and the J gene is TRBJ2-3; the D gene is unclear. The sample taken for sequencing was glioma tissue, nonneoplastic brain tissue, or PBMCs (not recorded which). This sequence originates from a human donor with low-grade glioma or glioblastoma, undergoing nonglioma brain surgery, or in good health (not recorded which). CDR3 region: CASSQVRALTDTQYF. The DNA sequence is TGTGCCAGCAGCCAAGTCCGGGCCCTCACAGATACGCAGTATTTT.